This TCR beta chain is from a study of cytomegalovirus exposure and HLA in healthy donors. This CDR3 has 15 amino acids. Trimming cost V 3 bases and J 4 bases; bases outside gene matches: 5. Per the germline V gene, CDR1 is SGHVS and CDR2 is FNYEAQ. This clone has just one count. Its cognate antigen is unknown. Separate from the roughly 700-subject first cohort was the approximately 120-subject validation cohort, to which the donors belonged. The table came from immunoSEQ multiplex PCR; TCRdb's copy has only in-frame clones and leaves some out. The profile covers a few hundred thousand clones, with approximately 85% appearing a single time and more than 0.95% taken by the ten largest. The study's findings and limits: Subsequent analysis found a tendency for first-cohort TCR clusters to co-occur within the 120 or so validation repertoires. Among the CMV-associated chains, a few were confirmed in vitro as specific for CMV antigens. Associated with cytomegalovirus, according to the listing, were 150 to 200 TCR beta chains.

This clonotype was obtained from a man aged 25-40 years in good health and CMV-seronegative. The sample comprised PBMCs. The V call is TRBV7-6, the J call TRBJ2-1, with 8 bases matching TRBD1. The CDR3 DNA follows: TGTGCCAGCAGCTTGTCCGGACAGGGATACAATGAGCAGTTCTTC. Translating gives CASSLSGQGYNEQFF.